Given below is one TCR beta chain in context. Its antigen remains unidentified. The data originate from a study of tissue T cells after allogeneic stem cell transplantation. Here immunoSEQ multiplex PCR was the method, and the copy in TCRdb shows in-frame clones only, minus some. The table lists tens of thousands of clones, 65% to 90% of them singletons, with around 3.5% in the top ten. Study outcomes and limitations: Tissue-detected TCR repertoire was only partly captured by blood and spleen T cells. This small cohort was clinically heterogeneous, and sampling depth was a limitation.

The specimen comprised blood, sampled before transplantation. The sequence derives from a woman aged 18-49 years who later had graft-versus-host disease after an allogeneic stem cell transplant.

For the CDR3, the DNA is TGTGCCAGCTCGCGCCTGTCGACAGGGGGCAAGGAGACCCAGTACTTC. Translated: CASSRLSTGGKETQYF. The genes are TRBV27 and TRBJ2-5; 10 nucleotides agree with TRBD1. V was pared by 8 bases and J by 5 bases, with 14 bases of the junction left unmatched. CDR3 length: 16 residues. Germline CDR1 and CDR2: MNHEY and SMNVEV (reference sequence).